This passage covers 9 T cell receptor beta chains from one sample sequenced in a study of shared T cell receptors in the human thymus. Method: immunoSEQ multiplex PCR; TCRdb's copy keeps in-frame clones and lacks some. The table includes about 380,000 clones, over 90% detected once. Sequenced input: thymocytes. Source of these receptors: a human donor.

The chain carries TRBV19 and TRBJ1-3; a possible D gene is TRBD1 (5 bases). The CDR3 covers 20 residues. Germline values: CDR1 LNHDA, CDR2 SQIVND (reference sequence). Trimming pared 1 base from V and 2 bases from J, leaving 24 bases between. The CDR3 reads CASSIAKLILPGTTGNTIYF. CDR3 coding DNA: TGTGCCAGTAGTATAGCGAAGCTTATTCTTCCGGGGACGACTGGAAACACCATATATTTT.

This clone has a single count. The genes are TRBV10-3 and TRBJ2-1; D not certain. The V gene's germline CDR1 is ENHRY and CDR2 SYGVKD. The CDR3 contains 18 residues. V lost 6 bases to trimming and J lost 0 bases, with 21 bases between them. The CDR3 protein is CAIRSRTLPWSSYNEQFF. CDR3 coding DNA: TGTGCCATCAGATCTAGGACGTTACCATGGAGCTCCTACAATGAGCAGTTCTTC.

This chain uses TRBV11-2 with TRBJ1-2, with TRBD1 matching 8 bases. CDR3 length: 17 residues. Trimming took 5 bases from V and 0 from J; bases not matched to a gene: 11. CDR1 and CDR2 from the germline V gene are SGHAT and FQNNGV. The CDR3 DNA reads TGTGCCAGCAGCCCCAGAGCAGGGACAGGCTCTAACTATGGCTACACCTTC. Residues: CASSPRAGTGSNYGYTF.

The chain employs TRBV9 and TRBJ2-5, with 8 bases aligning to TRBD1. CDR1 SGDLS and CDR2 YYNGEE come from the germline V gene. The CDR3 is 14 amino acids. The junction had 2 bases not matched to a gene; V was cut back by 0 bases and J by 4 bases. The CDR3 protein is CASSVGTGRETQYF. As DNA, the CDR3 is TGTGCCAGCAGCGTAGGGACAGGGAGAGAGACCCAGTACTTC.

J is TRBJ2-1 and V is TRBV11-3, with no clear D. V gave up 2 bases and J gave up 4 bases, with 12 bases separating them. This CDR3 has 15 residues. Germline CDR1 is SGHNT and CDR2 is YENEEA. This CDR3 reads CASSLPGSRYNEQFF. In DNA form, the CDR3 reads TGTGCCAGCAGCTTACCGGGTTCCAGATACAATGAGCAGTTCTTC.

The chain combines TRBV15 with TRBJ2-5, with D perhaps matching TRBD2 (5 bases). Per the germline V gene, CDR1 is LNHNV and CDR2 is YYDKDF (reference sequence). The CDR3 is 15 residues long. Trimming took 8 bases from V and 1 from J, leaving 17 bases between them. The CDR3 sequence is CATSPRALGQETQYF. CDR3 sequence (DNA): TGTGCCACCTCCCCGAGGGCACTAGGCCAAGAGACCCAGTACTTC.

This rearrangement joins TRBV7-6 to TRBJ2-7; D might be TRBD1 or TRBD2, each matching 6 bases. V lost 5 bases and J lost 5, with 19 bases in between. From germline, CDR1 is SGHVS and CDR2 FNYEAQ. CDR3 length: 15 amino acids. CDR3 amino acids: CASSPGLPRGDEQYF. For the CDR3, the DNA is TGTGCCAGCAGCCCGGGACTGCCGAGGGGGGACGAGCAGTACTTC.

This clone was found a few times. The chain employs TRBV30 and TRBJ1-5; D remains unclear. CDR1 is GTSNPN and CDR2 is SVGIG in the germline V gene (reference sequence). The V end lost 1 base, the J end lost 2 bases, and 9 bases lay between the germline ends. This CDR3 is built from 14 residues. This CDR3 reads CAWSARFGNQPQHF. CDR3 DNA sequence: TGTGCCTGGAGTGCCAGGTTTGGCAATCAGCCCCAGCATTTT.

The chain carries TRBV4-1 and TRBJ1-2, with D hard to call. Trimming took off 2 bases at V and 8 bases at J, with 15 bases between the two ends. Germline V gene data show CDR1 as MGHRA and CDR2 as YSYEKL. This CDR3 is built from 14 residues. The CDR3 reads CASSQHRERRGYTF. The CDR3 DNA reads TGCGCCAGCAGCCAACACCGGGAACGCCGGGGCTACACCTTC.